This passage covers 26 T cell receptor beta chains from one sample sequenced in a study of early T cells in non-severe SARS-CoV-2 infection. MiXCR, run by TCRdb on the 5' RACE reads, gives a single entry per CDR3 protein. The table has tens of thousands of distinct CDR3 sequences, roughly 6.1% seen once. Sequencing was performed on whole blood, taken at baseline. These receptors were taken from an adult who was a healthcare worker with PCR-confirmed SARS-CoV-2 infection or an uninfected control (not recorded which).

This clonotype was found a few times. The chain couples TRBV11-2 to TRBJ2-7; D not certain. Trimming left V 4 bases short and J 3 bases short, with 7 bases between. Germline-derived CDR1 and CDR2 are SGHAT and FQNNGV. CDR3 size: 12 residues. CDR3 in amino acids: CASSSELYEQYF. CDR3 coding DNA: TGTGCCAGCAGCTCCGAGCTCTACGAGCAGTACTTC. The full variable domain, rest sourced from reference TRBV11-2 and TRBJ2-7, is EAGVAQSPRYKIIEKRQSVAFWCNPISGHATLYWYQQILGQGPKLLIQFQNNGVVDDSQLPKDRFSAERLKGVDSTLKIQPAKLEDSAVYLCASSSELYEQYFGPGTRLTVT.

The chain combines TRBV2 with TRBJ1-2; perhaps TRBD1 as D (6 bases). Trimming took 4 bases from V and 9 from J, leaving 12 bases between them. CDR1 is SNHLY and CDR2 is FYNNEI in the germline V gene. The CDR3 is made up of 12 amino acids. The CDR3 nucleotides are TGTGCCAGCAGTGTTCGCAGGGGTAGCTACACCTTC. It encodes CASSVRRGSYTF.

This clonotype was seen more than once but under ten times. The V call is TRBV7-3, the J call TRBJ2-6; D remains unclear. Germline CDR1 and CDR2: SGHTA and FQGTGA. The CDR3 is 15 amino acids. Trimming stripped 3 bases from V and 0 bases from J, with 6 bases between. CDR3 DNA: TGTGCCAGCAGCTTCACAGCCTCTGGGGCCAACGTCCTGACTTTC. Protein product: CASSFTASGANVLTF.

Worth noting for this clonotype: One end of the junction varies from germline; a read error may be responsible. V and J are TRBV11-2 and TRBJ2-7; 7 bases align to TRBD1. This CDR3 is 13 amino acids long. Germline CDR1 SGHAT, CDR2 FQNNGV. In DNA, the CDR3 is TGTGCCAGCACCCGGGACAGATCCTACGGGCAGTACTTC. Protein sequence: CASTRDRSYGQYF. Based on the CDR3 plus reference TRBV11-2 and TRBJ2-7, the full variable domain is EAGVAQSPRYKIIEKRQSVAFWCNPISGHATLYWYQQILGQGPKLLIQFQNNGVVDDSQLPKDRFSAERLKGVDSTLKIQPAKLEDSAVYLCASTRDRSYGQYFGPGTRLTVT.

The rearrangement uses TRBV4-2 and TRBJ2-3; TRBD2 agrees at 10 bases. Per germline, CDR1 LGHNA and CDR2 YNFKEQ. This CDR3 contains 20 residues. V shed 0 bases and J 1 base; nucleotides not matched to a gene: 13. Here the CDR3 reads CASSQELRLAGEVGTDTQYF. CDR3 in DNA: TGTGCCAGCAGCCAAGAATTGAGGCTAGCGGGGGAGGTAGGCACAGATACGCAGTATTTT.

The table lists this clonotype with many counts. The chain's CDR3 is CASSTTGINEKLFF. CDR3 DNA: TGTGCCAGCAGTACGACGGGGATTAATGAAAAACTGTTTTTT. The V gene is TRBV12-3 or TRBV12-4, the J gene TRBJ1-4; D is unresolved. V was cut by 5 bases and J by 4 bases, with 11 bases left in between. The CDR3 spans 14 residues.

The chain joins TRBV5-1 to TRBJ2-6; D is perhaps TRBD1 or TRBD2 (7 bases each). Trimming stripped 3 bases from V and 0 bases from J, with 19 bases between. CDR1 is SGHRS, CDR2 YFSETQ, per germline. The CDR3 has 19 amino acids. The CDR3 nucleotides read TGCGCCAGCAGCTATAGCCCAGGGGGGGGTTCCTCTGGGGCCAACGTCCTGACTTTC. Its translation is CASSYSPGGGSSGANVLTF.

This clonotype was seen repeatedly, ten times or more. The chain recombines TRBV7-2 with TRBJ2-7; TRBD2 agrees at 13 bases. The CDR3 totals 16 residues. In germline, CDR1 is SGHTA, CDR2 FQGNSA. The V segment lost 0 bases and the J segment 3 bases; nucleotides outside the gene matches: 2. The DNA for the CDR3 is TGTGCCAGCAGCTTAGCGGGGACTAGCGGGGACTACGAGCAGTACTTC. Residues: CASSLAGTSGDYEQYF.

The chain employs TRBV5-1 and TRBJ2-1; D ambiguous. V dropped 0 bases and J dropped 6 bases, with 19 bases sitting between them. The CDR3 spans 17 residues. Germline V gene lookup returns CDR1 SGHRS and CDR2 YFSETQ. CDR3 in DNA: TGCGCCAGCAGCTTGGGACCTAATACCCACTCCGTCAATGAGCAGTTCTTC. As protein: CASSLGPNTHSVNEQFF. Complete variable domain (other parts from reference TRBV5-1 and TRBJ2-1): KAGVTQTPRYLIKTRGQQVTLSCSPISGHRSVSWYQQTPGQGLQFLFEYFSETQRNKGNFPGRFSGRQFSNSRSEMNVSTLELGDSALYLCASSLGPNTHSVNEQFFGPGTRLTVL.

This clonotype appeared many times. V gene TRBV7-2 combines with J gene TRBJ1-2, with D perhaps matching TRBD1 (6 bases). The V gene's germline CDR1 is SGHTA and CDR2 FQGNSA. V shed 1 base and J shed 8 bases, with 17 bases lying between them. This CDR3 has 15 amino acids. CDR3 sequence reads: CASSLEADTGRGYTF. The CDR3 nucleotides are TGTGCCAGCAGCTTAGAGGCAGATACAGGGCGCGGCTACACCTTC.

A remark on this clonotype: This may stem from a read error, because a much larger clone lies one nucleotide away. The chain carries TRBV4-1 and TRBJ2-2; TRBD1 aligns across 7 bases. V was clipped by 4 bases and J by 0 bases; unmatched bases: 8. Per the germline V gene, CDR1 is MGHRA and CDR2 is YSYEKL. CDR3 size: 17 residues. The DNA for the CDR3 is TGCGCCAGCAGCCGAAGACAGCAGGGGGCGAACACCGGGGAGCTGTTTTTT. The encoded protein is CASSRRQQGANTGELFF.

J is TRBJ2-7 and V is TRBV25-1, with 7 bases fitting TRBD1. There are 15 residues in the CDR3. Germline CDR1 MGHDK, CDR2 SYGVNS. Trimming at V came to 1 base and at J to 3 bases, leaving 6 bases not matched to a gene. This CDR3 is CASSESHRGGYEQYF. Here the CDR3 DNA reads TGTGCCAGCAGTGAATCCCACAGGGGTGGCTACGAGCAGTACTTC.

This clonotype was recorded at least ten times. The rearrangement uses TRBV28 and TRBJ2-5; perhaps TRBD1 as D (6 bases). The CDR3 is 19 amino acids. V was clipped by 6 bases and J by 0 bases, with 26 bases between them. CDR1 is MDHEN, CDR2 SYDVKM, per germline. CDR3 nucleotide sequence: TGTGCCAGCAGACCCCTCATAGGCGTACAGGGATTCGACCAAGAGACCCAGTACTTC. It yields the protein CASRPLIGVQGFDQETQYF. Looking up the rest from reference TRBV28 and TRBJ2-5 gives the full variable domain: DVKVTQSSRYLVKRTGEKVFLECVQDMDHENMFWYRQDPGLGLRLIYFSYDVKMKEKGDIPEGYSVSREKKERFSLILESASTNQTSMYLCASRPLIGVQGFDQETQYFGPGTRLLVL.

This clonotype was seen only a few times. Germline is not matched at one junction end, which may reflect a read error. The CDR3 sequence: CASSSIGGSENTIYF. CDR3 DNA sequence: TGTGCCAGCAGTTCCATTGGGGGGTCTGAAAACACCATATATTTT. The chain has TRBV11-2 and TRBJ1-3, with a weak D call TRBD1 (5 bases). CDR3 size: 15 residues. The germline CDR1 and CDR2 sequences are SGHAT and FQNNGV.

Regarding this clonotype: One base away lies a much larger clone, so this may be a sequencing read error. The chain couples TRBV4-2 to TRBJ2-7; no clear D gene. Germline V gene data show CDR1 as LGHNA and CDR2 as YNFKEQ. There are 14 residues in the CDR3. CDR3 sequence: CASSQEVGIHLRNF. CDR3 in DNA: TGTGCCAGCAGCCAAGAAGTGGGGATCCACCTGCGGAACTTC.

This clonotype occurred many times. The chain employs TRBV20-1 and TRBJ2-7, with 7 bases aligning to TRBD1. The V gene end was trimmed by 6 bases and the J gene end by 0 bases; junction bases not matched to a gene: 5. The CDR3 spans 13 residues. Germline V gives CDR1 DFQATT, CDR2 SNEGSKA (reference sequence). This chain's CDR3 is CSAGDRSSYEQYF. CDR3 bases: TGCAGTGCGGGGGACAGAAGCTCCTACGAGCAGTACTTC.

V usage is TRBV14 and J usage is TRBJ2-7; D is ambiguous. This CDR3 has 12 amino acids. The ends were cut back, 4 bases at V and 7 bases at J, with 11 bases in the middle. CDR1 is SGHDN and CDR2 is FVKESK in the germline V gene. CDR3 coding DNA: TGTGCCAGCAGCCTCCAGAGGATGGAGCAGTACTTC. Amino acids: CASSLQRMEQYF.

This rearrangement joins TRBV4-3 to TRBJ1-3; perhaps TRBD1 as D (5 bases). There are 17 residues in the CDR3. CDR1 and CDR2 (germline): LGHNA, YSLEER. V was trimmed by 0 bases and J by 4 bases, leaving 16 bases between them. This chain's CDR3 is CASSQEPQDLFGNTIYF. In nucleotides, the CDR3 is TGCGCCAGCAGCCAAGAACCACAGGATCTCTTCGGAAACACCATATATTTT.

This clonotype was detected many times. The chain employs TRBV7-9 and TRBJ2-1; 13 nucleotides line up with TRBD2. In germline, CDR1 is SEHNR, CDR2 FQNEAQ (reference sequence). The CDR3 length is 15 residues. V shed 5 bases, J shed 5 bases, and the junction held 3 bases outside the gene matches. The CDR3 region is CASSQGLAGDNEQFF. CDR3 nucleotides: TGTGCCAGCAGCCAAGGACTAGCGGGAGACAATGAGCAGTTCTTC.

V gene TRBV19 combines with J gene TRBJ1-5; D uncertain. The CDR3 has 14 residues. Germline CDR1 and CDR2: LNHDA and SQIVND (reference sequence). The V and J ends lost 5 bases and 5 bases respectively, with 13 bases between them. The CDR3 bases are TGTGCCAGTAGTCTTGCTCAGCGAGATCAGCCCCAGCATTTT. It is translated as CASSLAQRDQPQHF.

The chain employs TRBV12-3 or TRBV12-4 and TRBJ2-1; D perhaps matches TRBD2 (5 bases). The CDR3 has 14 residues. V lost 9 bases, J lost 4 bases, and 16 bases lay in between. This CDR3 reads CASRASRDYNEQFF. The CDR3 coding sequence is TGTGCCAGTCGGGCTAGCCGGGATTACAATGAGCAGTTCTTC.

The chain uses TRBV30 and TRBJ1-4, with 10 bases matching TRBD1. Trimming at V came to 0 bases and at J to 7 bases, leaving 14 bases not matched to a gene. Germline V gene sequence: CDR1 GTSNPN, CDR2 SVGIG (reference sequence). There are 18 residues in the CDR3. The CDR3 spells CAWSVGQGVRENFEKLFF. As DNA, the CDR3 is TGTGCCTGGAGTGTAGGACAGGGGGTGAGAGAGAACTTTGAAAAACTGTTTTTT.

The table lists this clonotype with a few counts. V usage is TRBV24-1 and J usage is TRBJ2-1; the D is unclear. V was shortened by 0 bases and J by 4 bases, with 0 bases between the two germline ends. The CDR3 has 12 amino acids. Germline assignment: CDR1 KGHDR and CDR2 SFDVKD. Here the CDR3 DNA reads TGTGCCACCAGTGATTTGTACAATGAGCAGTTCTTC. The encoded protein is CATSDLYNEQFF.

This clonotype was found many times. This chain uses TRBV7-2 with TRBJ2-3; TRBD2 matches 12 bases. The germline V gene has CDR1 SGHTA and CDR2 FQGNSA. The CDR3 runs to 18 residues. With V trimmed by 5 bases and J by 0 bases, 9 bases remained unmatched. CDR3 in amino acids: CASSRGLAGPTSTDTQYF. CDR3 nucleotide sequence: TGTGCCAGCAGCCGAGGACTAGCGGGGCCGACTAGCACAGATACGCAGTATTTT.

In its sample, this clonotype was seen many times. J is TRBJ2-1 and V is TRBV20-1; D gene ambiguous. CDR1 and CDR2 from the germline V gene are DFQATT and SNEGSKA (reference sequence). V was trimmed by 0 bases and J by 0 bases, leaving 15 bases between them. The CDR3 consists of 17 residues. CDR3 DNA: TGCAGTGCTAGAGATGTGACGGACCCAAGCTCCTACAATGAGCAGTTCTTC. It yields the protein CSARDVTDPSSYNEQFF.

This chain connects TRBV7-6 to TRBJ2-1, with D hard to call. The CDR3 spans 15 residues. The germline gives CDR1 SGHVS, CDR2 FNYEAQ. With 5 bases removed from V and 0 bases from J, the gap between germline ends came to 11 bases. The CDR3 DNA follows: TGTGCCAGCAGCCGCGGCGGAAGCTCCTACAATGAGCAGTTCTTC. Amino acids: CASSRGGSSYNEQFF. The whole variable domain, remainder taken from reference TRBV7-6 and TRBJ2-1, is GAGVSQSPRYKVTKRGQDVALRCDPISGHVSLYWYRQALGQGPEFLTYFNYEAQQDKSGLPNDRFSAERPEGSISTLTIQRTEQRDSAMYRCASSRGGSSYNEQFFGPGTRLTVL.